The clone carrying this T cell receptor beta chain showed up just a few times. Treatment meaning: randomized to nivolumab then ipilimumab (arm A) or the reverse (arm B). Clones were sequenced by immunoSEQ multiplex PCR, and TCRdb holds only the in-frame ones, with some missing. In the table there are some 2,400 clones, 20% to 30% of which are singletons. The data were taken from a study of sequential checkpoint blockade in melanoma. Overall study: Over 20 patients had matched tumor biopsies before treatment and at week 13 after nivolumab or ipilimumab alone.

Germline V CDR1 and CDR2: MNHGY, SAAAGT. This CDR3 comprises 18 residues. The V and J ends lost 10 bases and 3 bases, in that order; junction bases with no gene match: 20. The origin of this receptor is a human donor with melanoma. The sample here was tumor tissue (inferred from file names), taken from a patient given nivolumab and ipilimumab in sequence. This chain connects TRBV6-8 to TRBJ1-5; 8 nucleotides align to TRBD1. The CDR3 region is CAMGWGQENMDNNQPQHF. CDR3 in DNA: TGTGCCATGGGCTGGGGACAGGAGAACATGGACAACAATCAGCCCCAGCATTTT.